Below, one TCR beta chain is given with its context. Profiling relied on immunoSEQ multiplex PCR, and the TCRdb table lists in-frame clones only, not all of them. The table lists some 74,000 clones, 75% to 85% of them singletons, with around a sixth in the top ten. The CDR3 is 13 amino acids. Germline values: CDR1 MDHEN, CDR2 SYDVKM. V gave up 5 bases and J gave up 4 bases, with 6 bases separating them. The data derive from a study of control samples from healthy donors and cancer patients. This TCR came from a man between 60 and 75 years old in good health. The V and J genes are TRBV28 and TRBJ1-6; D is unresolved. Sequenced material: blood. As DNA, the CDR3 is TGTGCCAGCAGTGAGTCGTATAATTCACCCCTCCACTTT. Its protein product is CASSESYNSPLHF.